A selection of T cell receptor beta chains follows, all from one sample in a study of OX40 agonist ivuxolimab in advanced cancers. Generated by immunoSEQ multiplex PCR, the TCRdb table keeps only in-frame clones and is missing some. This table has about 54,000 clones, around 90% appearing once. The sample consisted of CD4+ or CD8+ T cells sorted from blood, taken in a trial of the OX40 agonist ivuxolimab. These TCRs come from an adult with an advanced solid tumor such as melanoma, head and neck, liver or kidney cancer. CDR3s leave out the opening cysteine and the closing phenylalanine or tryptophan. Size values are once, few and many counts, or a class for expanded clones, and some rows have none.

v_call	clone_size	j_call	cdr3_aa
TRBV19	.	TRBJ1-1	ASKQGVTEAF
TRBV6-5	.	TRBJ2-7	ASSYSQSYEQY
TRBV19	once	TRBJ2-7	ASSITAGGPGEQY
TRBV14	.	TRBJ2-3	ASSRSTDTQY
TRBV19	.	TRBJ2-3	ASSELRGVGDTQY
TRBV29-1	.	TRBJ2-2	STDRENTGELF
TRBV27	.	TRBJ2-5	ASSSISGGPQETQY
TRBV6-5	.	TRBJ1-5	ASSTDRGLVQPQH
TRBV19	few	TRBJ1-1	ASSRDRLTEAF
TRBV9	.	TRBJ1-2	ASSVGGGDYGYT
TRBV7-8	.	TRBJ1-4	ASSPRLGPPQRDEKLF